This T cell receptor beta chain is drawn from a study of OX40 agonist ivuxolimab in advanced cancers. Study outcomes and limitations: The study found that CD8+ T cells averaged more expanded clones than CD4+.

This CDR3 contains 12 residues. Germline V CDR1 and CDR2: KGHSH, LQKENI. The V segment lost 5 bases and the J segment 10 bases; nucleotides outside the gene matches: 4. Comment on this clone: The antigen is not known.

Generated by immunoSEQ multiplex PCR, the TCRdb table keeps only in-frame clones and is missing some. The sample lists about 64,000 clones; around 88% were seen once. The V gene is TRBV18, the J gene TRBJ1-1; 10 bases are a match to TRBD1. This receptor was taken from an adult with an advanced solid tumor such as melanoma, head and neck, liver or kidney cancer. The input for sequencing was CD4+ or CD8+ T cells sorted from blood, taken in a trial of the OX40 agonist ivuxolimab. CDR3 amino acids: CASSTRTGGAFF. CDR3 coding DNA: TGTGCCAGCTCAACCCGGACAGGGGGAGCTTTCTTT.